Presented here are 32 T cell receptor beta chains from one specimen sequenced in a study of shared clonotypes between healthy human individuals. Generated by immunoSEQ multiplex PCR, the TCRdb table keeps only in-frame clones and is missing some. The repertoire holds over a million clones, with about 77% as singletons. Sequencing used memory CD4+ T cells sorted from blood. Subset specified: CD45RA-negative fraction. Receptor source: a man younger than 35 in good health.

About this clone: At the DNA level, this CDR3 is encoded by other sequences in the same sample as well. The gene calls are TRBV5-4 and TRBJ1-2, with D perhaps matching TRBD1 (6 bases). The length of the CDR3 is 13 residues. The ends were cut back, 2 bases at V and 4 bases at J, with 9 bases in the middle. The germline gives CDR1 SGHNT, CDR2 YYREEE (reference sequence). CDR3 in DNA: TGTGCCAGCAGCTTAGACAGGAGCTATGGCTACACCTTC. This sequence encodes CASSLDRSYGYTF.

The rearrangement joins TRBV6-5 to TRBJ2-5; D perhaps matches TRBD2 (6 bases). The CDR3 is 13 residues long. The V end lost 6 bases, the J end lost 2 bases, and 10 bases lay between the germline ends. The germline gives CDR1 MNHEY, CDR2 SVGAGI. CDR3 nucleotide sequence: TGTGCCAGCAGAAGACTAGTTCAAGAGACCCAGTACTTC. Encoded protein: CASRRLVQETQYF.

The chain combines TRBV7-2 with TRBJ2-3, with D unresolved. V was shortened by 5 bases and J by 4 bases, with 10 bases between the two germline ends. The CDR3 contains 13 residues. Germline CDR1 SGHTA, CDR2 FQGNSA. The CDR3 sequence is CASSPVLPDTQYF. The CDR3, as DNA: TGTGCCAGCAGCCCAGTACTTCCAGATACGCAGTATTTT.

This clone was picked up a small number of times. The V call is TRBV30, the J call TRBJ1-5, with D hard to call. This CDR3 has 15 amino acids. V lost 0 bases to trimming and J lost 0 bases, with 9 bases between them. Germline lookup yields CDR1 GTSNPN and CDR2 SVGIG (reference sequence). CDR3 in DNA: TGTGCCTGGAGTGTACAACGGAATAGCAATCAGCCCCAGCATTTT. Amino acid sequence: CAWSVQRNSNQPQHF.

The genes are TRBV19 and TRBJ1-2, with D maybe TRBD1 (6 bases). In germline, CDR1 is LNHDA, CDR2 SQIVND (reference sequence). The CDR3 consists of 13 residues. Trimming removed 9 bases at V and 2 bases at J, with 13 bases between. This CDR3 reads CASRDNKNYGYTF. CDR3 nucleotides: TGTGCCAGCCGGGACAACAAGAACTATGGCTACACCTTC.

For this clone: The same CDR3 arises from other DNA sequences in this sample as well. This chain connects TRBV5-1 to TRBJ1-1; a weak D match, TRBD1 (5 bases). V lost 2 bases and J lost 1, with 6 bases in between. The length of the CDR3 is 13 residues. Germline V gene sequence: CDR1 SGHRS, CDR2 YFSETQ. CDR3 nucleotides: TGCGCCAGCAGCTTCGGGGCGAACACTGAAGCTTTCTTT. This translates into CASSFGANTEAFF.

Note on this clone: This sample includes further DNA sequences coding for the same CDR3. The CDR3 sequence is CASSVGLGAYEQYF. CDR3 DNA sequence: TGTGCCAGCAGCGTAGGATTAGGAGCCTACGAGCAGTACTTC. V and J are TRBV9 and TRBJ2-7; D is undetermined. The CDR3 has 14 amino acids. The germline CDR1 and CDR2 sequences are SGDLS and YYNGEE. Trimming pared 0 bases from V and 2 bases from J, leaving 9 bases between. The entire variable domain, with the rest obtained from reference TRBV9 and TRBJ2-7, is as follows: DSGVTQTPKHLITATGQRVTLRCSPRSGDLSVYWYQQSLDQGLQFLIQYYNGEERAKGNILERFSAQQFPDLHSELNLSSLELGDSALYFCASSVGLGAYEQYFGPGTRLTVT.

The rearrangement uses TRBV5-8 and TRBJ2-3; TRBD2 agrees at 8 bases. Germline lookup yields CDR1 SGHTS and CDR2 YDEGEE. J gave up 6 bases and V 2 bases, and 5 bases lay outside the gene matches. The CDR3 loop spans 14 amino acids. This chain's CDR3 is CASSFLAGIDTQYF. The CDR3 nucleotides are TGTGCCAGCAGCTTTCTAGCGGGTATTGATACGCAGTATTTT.

This clone was seen once. The chain links TRBV5-1 to TRBJ2-1, with 9 bases fitting TRBD2. Germline CDR1 reads SGHRS; CDR2 reads YFSETQ. The V gene end was trimmed by 4 bases and the J gene end by 7 bases; junction bases not matched to a gene: 9. This CDR3 contains 15 residues. The CDR3 DNA sequence: TGCGCCAGCAGCCCTCTAGCGGGGAAAACGAATGAGCAGTTCTTC. Residues: CASSPLAGKTNEQFF.

J is TRBJ2-3 and V is TRBV4-2, with TRBD2 matching 12 bases. This CDR3 comprises 16 residues. With 4 bases clipped from V and 2 bases from J, the junction kept 4 bases outside the gene matches. Germline CDR1 reads LGHNA; CDR2 reads YNFKEQ. CDR3 protein: CASSPRLAGATDTQYF. DNA of the CDR3: TGTGCCAGCAGCCCCCGACTAGCGGGAGCCACAGATACGCAGTATTTT.

The CDR3 DNA reads as TGTGCCAGCAGTCGCGGGAGCTCGAACACCGGGGAGCTGTTTTTT. Amino acids: CASSRGSSNTGELFF. The V call is TRBV7-2, the J call TRBJ2-2; 7 bases align to TRBD2. This CDR3 is built from 15 residues. The germline V gene has CDR1 SGHTA and CDR2 FQGNSA. Trimming took 6 bases from V and 0 from J; bases not matched to a gene: 4.

This chain connects TRBV6-6 to TRBJ2-2; D is perhaps TRBD1 or TRBD2 (7 bases each). This CDR3 contains 16 residues. CDR1 is MNHNY, CDR2 SVGAGI, per germline (reference sequence). The germline V and J ends were trimmed by 0 bases and 4 bases, with 12 bases remaining between them. The CDR3 nucleotides read TGTGCCAGCAGTTACTCGGCCAGGGGGGGCACCGGGGAGCTGTTTTTT. This encodes CASSYSARGGTGELFF.

This clone turned up a few times. The gene calls are TRBV5-4 and TRBJ2-5; D ambiguous. Germline V lookup: CDR1 SGHNT, CDR2 YYREEE (reference sequence). The CDR3 covers 14 residues. V was shortened by 2 bases and J by 2 bases, with 10 bases between the two germline ends. CDR3 protein: CASSLGDKQETQYF. DNA of the CDR3: TGTGCCAGCAGCTTAGGAGACAAGCAAGAGACCCAGTACTTC.

The chain has TRBV7-9 and TRBJ1-1; 8 nucleotides align to TRBD1. The CDR3 runs to 13 residues. Germline loops: CDR1 SEHNR, CDR2 FQNEAQ (reference sequence). J was trimmed by 7 bases and V by 1 base; bases with no gene match: 2. The CDR3 protein is CASSLGTGNEAFF. In DNA, the CDR3 is TGTGCCAGCAGCTTAGGGACAGGGAATGAAGCTTTCTTT. The variable domain in full, completed from reference TRBV7-9 and TRBJ1-1, reads DTGVSQNPRHKITKRGQNVTFRCDPISEHNRLYWYRQTLGQGPEFLTYFQNEAQLEKSRLLSDRFSAERPKGSFSTLEIQRTEQGDSAMYLCASSLGTGNEAFFGQGTRLTVV.

In DNA, the CDR3 is TGCGCCAGCAGCTCCCCGGCGAGTAAAGAGACCCAGTACTTC. It is translated as CASSSPASKETQYF. The chain is built from TRBV5-1 and TRBJ2-5; D gene ambiguous. With 3 bases removed from V and 3 bases from J, the gap between germline ends came to 12 bases. The CDR3 has 14 residues. Germline V gives CDR1 SGHRS, CDR2 YFSETQ.

The rearrangement joins TRBV11-2 to TRBJ1-1; D remains ambiguous. This CDR3 region has 13 residues. Deletions cut 1 base from V and 4 bases from J, with 7 bases between. Germline assignment: CDR1 SGHAT and CDR2 FQNNGV. DNA for the CDR3: TGTGCCAGCAGCTTAGGTGGTCCCACTGAAGCTTTCTTT. Translation gives CASSLGGPTEAFF.

The chain carries TRBV19 and TRBJ2-1; 8 bases agree with TRBD2. The CDR3 is 14 residues long. With 5 bases clipped from V and 8 bases from J, the junction kept 8 bases outside the gene matches. CDR1 is LNHDA, CDR2 SQIVND, per germline (reference sequence). This chain's CDR3 is CASSPSGSGHEQFF. As DNA, the CDR3 is TGTGCCAGTAGTCCTAGCGGGTCAGGCCATGAGCAGTTCTTC.

This sequence joins TRBV21-1 and TRBJ2-7; the table's D call, TRBD1, has no DNA check behind it. TRBV21-1 is a pseudogene segment. The length of the CDR3 is 13 residues. DNA of the CDR3: TGTGCCAGCCCCGGGACAGGGGGGTACGAGCAGTACTTC. It specifies CASPGTGGYEQYF.

This clone was recorded a few times. This sample includes further DNA sequences coding for the same CDR3. The chain carries TRBV6-6 and TRBJ2-5; TRBD2 matches at 8 bases. V shed 6 bases, J shed 2 bases, and the junction held 8 bases outside the gene matches. Germline CDR1 MNHNY, CDR2 SVGAGI (reference sequence). CDR3 size: 15 residues. CDR3 sequence (DNA): TGTGCCAGCAGAGGTACTAGCGGAGTGCAAGAGACCCAGTACTTC. It translates to CASRGTSGVQETQYF.

This chain connects TRBV28 to TRBJ1-6, with 9 nucleotides matching TRBD1. The CDR3 runs 16 residues. Germline-derived CDR1 and CDR2 are MDHEN and SYDVKM. J was trimmed by 7 bases and V by 3 bases; bases with no gene match: 7. The chain's CDR3 is CASSFPSGQGNSPLHF. The CDR3 nucleotides read TGTGCCAGCAGTTTCCCCTCGGGACAGGGCAATTCACCCCTCCACTTT.

The gene calls are TRBV28 and TRBJ2-2; TRBD1 is a possible D gene (6 bases). The V end lost 1 base, the J end lost 6 bases, and 15 bases lay between the germline ends. In germline, CDR1 is MDHEN, CDR2 SYDVKM. The CDR3 has 16 amino acids. The CDR3 bases are TGTGCCAGCAGTTTATCAGGACAGACTGGGCCCGGGGAGCTGTTTTTT. Encoded protein: CASSLSGQTGPGELFF.

The V gene is TRBV5-5, the J gene TRBJ2-6; unclear D gene. The ends were cut back, 0 bases at V and 1 base at J, with 5 bases in the middle. The CDR3 sequence is 15 residues long. Germline CDR1 reads SGHKS; CDR2 reads YYEKEE (reference sequence). CDR3 protein: CASSLAGSGANVLTF. The CDR3 DNA follows: TGTGCCAGCAGCTTGGCCGGGTCTGGGGCCAACGTCCTGACTTTC.

The chain has TRBV30 and TRBJ1-2; D might be TRBD1 (5 bases). V was clipped by 0 bases and J by 4 bases, with 9 bases between them. The CDR3 spans 13 residues. Germline-derived CDR1 and CDR2 are GTSNPN and SVGIG (reference sequence). CDR3 protein: CAWSVSGTYGYTF. The CDR3 coding sequence is TGTGCCTGGAGTGTATCAGGGACCTATGGCTACACCTTC.

The chain employs TRBV5-1 and TRBJ1-6; tentative D call: TRBD1 (6 bases). This CDR3 region has 16 residues. Germline V lookup: CDR1 SGHRS, CDR2 YFSETQ. Trimming pared 0 bases from V and 6 bases from J, leaving 13 bases between. The CDR3 is CASSLATQGSNSPLHF. The CDR3 DNA follows: TGCGCCAGCAGCTTGGCCACCCAGGGGTCTAATTCACCCCTCCACTTT.

This clone was observed a single time. V gene TRBV11-2 combines with J gene TRBJ1-1; no clear D. The germline CDR1 and CDR2 sequences are SGHAT and FQNNGV. The CDR3 runs to 16 residues. The V gene lost 5 bases and the J gene lost 4 bases, with 20 bases spanning the gap. CDR3 DNA: TGTGCCAGCAGCCCACCGGGCGGCAGGTTAGTCACTGAAGCTTTCTTT. Translation gives CASSPPGGRLVTEAFF.

The chain employs TRBV7-9 and TRBJ2-1; D is perhaps TRBD2 (6 bases). Germline CDR1 is SEHNR and CDR2 is FQNEAQ (reference sequence). V gave up 5 bases and J gave up 1 base, with 12 bases separating them. CDR3 length: 15 residues. The CDR3 loop is CASSPIGGSYNEQFF. Here the CDR3 DNA reads TGTGCCAGCAGCCCGATCGGGGGATCCTACAATGAGCAGTTCTTC.

The chain recombines TRBV30 with TRBJ2-7; tentatively, D is TRBD2 (5 bases). V was pared by 2 bases and J by 5 bases, with 10 bases between. The CDR3 runs 12 residues. Germline V gives CDR1 GTSNPN, CDR2 SVGIG (reference sequence). CDR3 nucleotides: TGTGCCTGGAGTCGAGGGAGCCACGAGCAGTACTTC. Protein sequence: CAWSRGSHEQYF.

The rearrangement uses TRBV5-1 and TRBJ2-5; TRBD2 matches 9 bases. The germline V gene encodes CDR1 SGHRS and CDR2 YFSETQ. The CDR3 runs 15 residues. V dropped 3 bases and J dropped 2; count of bases not matched to a gene: 5. CDR3: CASSYQLAGQETQYF. CDR3 DNA: TGCGCCAGCAGCTACCAGCTAGCGGGACAAGAGACCCAGTACTTC.

The rearrangement links TRBV21-1 to TRBJ2-7; TRBD2 is the table's D call and was not checked against the DNA. TRBV21-1 is designated a pseudogene. The CDR3 contains 14 residues. The CDR3 sequence is CASLRRGPCYEQYF. Written as DNA, the CDR3 is TGTGCCAGCCTGCGCCGCGGTCCGTGCTACGAGCAGTACTTC.

The CDR3, as DNA: TGTGCCAGTAGGGTATACTCGAACACTGAAGCTTTCTTT. This gives the protein CASRVYSNTEAFF. The V gene is TRBV19, the J gene TRBJ1-1; D not resolved. The CDR3 loop spans 13 amino acids. Germline CDR1 reads LNHDA; CDR2 reads SQIVND (reference sequence). The germline V and J ends were trimmed by 6 bases and 1 base, with 9 bases remaining between them.

The chain couples TRBV4-1 to TRBJ2-5; perhaps TRBD1 as D (5 bases). Trimming pared 1 base from V and 10 bases from J, leaving 13 bases between. There are 13 residues in the CDR3. Germline CDR1 MGHRA, CDR2 YSYEKL. CDR3 in amino acids: CASSQGGARVQYF. DNA for the CDR3: TGCGCCAGCAGCCAAGGCGGCGCCAGGGTCCAGTACTTC.

The chain recombines TRBV11-2 with TRBJ1-5, with a possible D match to TRBD1 (5 bases). Per germline, CDR1 SGHAT and CDR2 FQNNGV. V shed 5 bases and J shed 1 base, with 6 bases lying between them. This CDR3 is built from 13 residues. This CDR3 reads CASSPGSNQPQHF. The CDR3 region has the DNA TGTGCCAGCAGCCCAGGGAGCAATCAGCCCCAGCATTTT.